The next 6 T cell receptor beta chains were all read from a single sample in a study of human T cells and chemical hapten exposure. Each CDR3 protein gets one entry after TCRdb re-called the RACE reads with MiXCR. Seen here are about 260,000 distinct CDR3 sequences, 7.5% to 9% observed once, and the top ten hold 2.3%. The time point here: pre-sensitization, week 0. Treatment given: therapeutic diphenylcyclopropenone sensitization with weekly scalp DPC. Sequencing used whole blood, obtained in connection with sensitization to the hapten diphenylcyclopropenone (DPC). These receptors originate from a woman between 40 and 50 years old with alopecia areata. Some clones in this sample may be carry-over from other donors' samples.

In its sample, this clonotype was seen a few times. V usage is TRBV12-3 or TRBV12-4 and J usage is TRBJ2-3; D unclear. The CDR3 has 13 amino acids. V was trimmed by 2 bases and J by 4 bases, leaving 7 bases between them. CDR3 DNA: TGTGCCAGCAGTTTATTGTCGGCAGATACGCAGTATTTT. Its protein product is CASSLLSADTQYF.

This clonotype was seen more than once but under ten times. The rearrangement joins TRBV6-2 or TRBV6-3 to TRBJ2-5; 7 bases fit TRBD1. The CDR3 is 13 amino acids. Germline V CDR1 and CDR2: MNHEY, SVGEGT. Trimming removed 6 bases from V and 4 bases from J; junction bases left unmatched: 5. CDR3 DNA: TGTGCCAGCAGGCCCACAGGGGTAGAGACCCAGTACTTC. Translation: CASRPTGVETQYF.

The chain couples TRBV7-2 to TRBJ2-1; 7 positions match TRBD2. V lost 5 bases to trimming and J lost 0 bases; unmatched junction nucleotides: 10. Germline V gene sequence: CDR1 SGHTA, CDR2 FQGNSA. CDR3 length: 17 residues. The CDR3 reads CASSPSSGGSSYNEQFF. CDR3 sequence (DNA): TGTGCCAGCAGCCCCTCGTCGGGCGGGAGCTCCTACAATGAGCAGTTCTTC.

Ten or more counts support this clonotype. The V and J genes are TRBV12-3 or TRBV12-4 and TRBJ2-1; 10 bases are a match to TRBD2. The V and J ends lost 2 bases and 8 bases, in that order; junction bases with no gene match: 3. The CDR3 extends over 14 amino acids. The CDR3 region is CASSLTLAGYEQFF. The CDR3 DNA follows: TGTGCCAGCAGTTTAACACTAGCGGGATATGAGCAGTTCTTC.

The chain couples TRBV5-8 to TRBJ2-7; D is unresolved. The V gene's germline CDR1 is SGHTS and CDR2 YDEGEE. CDR3 length: 15 amino acids. V lost 3 bases to trimming and J lost 0 bases, with 13 bases between them. CDR3 nucleotide sequence: TGTGCCAGCAGCTCCAGGATCACAAGCTCCTACGAGCAGTACTTC. Translating gives CASSSRITSSYEQYF. The full variable domain, with the rest looked up from reference TRBV5-8 and TRBJ2-7, is EAGVTQSPTHLIKTRGQQATLRCSPISGHTSVYWYQQALGLGLQFLLWYDEGEERNRGNFPPRFSGRQFPNYSSELNVNALELEDSALYLCASSSRITSSYEQYFGPGTRLTVT.

This clonotype was recorded a few times. This chain uses TRBV29-1 with TRBJ2-2, with D possibly being TRBD1 (5 bases). Trimming left V 5 bases short and J 4 bases short, with 14 bases between. CDR3 length equals 14 residues. Germline V gene data show CDR1 as SQVTM and CDR2 as ANQGSEA. The DNA of the CDR3 is TGCAGCGTTCAGAAGGACACGGGCACCGGGGAGCTGTTTTTT. It yields the protein CSVQKDTGTGELFF.